A selection of T cell receptor beta chains follows, all from one sample in a study of T cell responses to AZD1222 COVID-19 vaccine. TCRdb's copy holds only in-frame clones and misses some; the assay was immunoSEQ multiplex PCR. This sample has roughly 28,000 clones, with 93% found just once. The sequences come from peripheral blood, collected on day 0 of AZD1222 vaccination. All receptors come from an adult in good health. CDR3s include the opening cysteine and the closing phenylalanine or tryptophan. A D gene is named only where the DNA matches it firmly. The size field is filled for only some rows; it gives once, few, many or a size class.

V gene	J gene	D gene	clone size	CDR3 DNA	CDR3 protein
TRBV9	TRBJ1-1	-	-	TGTGCCAGCAGCGTAGCACAGAACACTGAAGCTTTCTTT	CASSVAQNTEAFF
TRBV10-2	TRBJ1-1	TRBD1	-	TGCGCCAGCAGTGAGGACAGGGGATGGACTGAAGCTTTCTTT	CASSEDRGWTEAFF
TRBV3-1/TRBV3-2	TRBJ1-2	-	-	TGTGCCAGCAGCCAGGCGTTGGGTGGCTACACCTTC	CASSQALGGYTF
TRBV12-3/TRBV12-4	TRBJ1-2	-	-	TGTGCCAGCAGTTACAGTACCCCCTATGGCTACACCTTC	CASSYSTPYGYTF
TRBV19	TRBJ2-7	-	-	TGTGCCAGTAGTTCGGGGGCCTTGTTGGAGCAGTACTTC	CASSSGALLEQYF
TRBV19	TRBJ2-7	-	-	TGTGCCAGTAGTATCCGGGACGGTGTGTACGAGCAGTACTTC	CASSIRDGVYEQYF
TRBV30	TRBJ2-7	TRBD1	-	TGTGCCTGGAGTGTCCTCGGACAGGGGGGTTCCTACGAGCAGTACTTC	CAWSVLGQGGSYEQYF
TRBV5-6	TRBJ2-3	TRBD2	-	TGTGCCAGCAGCCTCGTAGCGGGGGTAAGCACAGATACGCAGTATTTT	CASSLVAGVSTDTQYF
TRBV29-1	TRBJ2-7	-	-	TGCAGCGTTGAAGTACAGGGGGGGCACGAGCAGTACTTC	CSVEVQGGHEQYF
TRBV7-2	TRBJ1-2	-	-	TGTGCCAGCAGCCCCTCCCTAGCCAAGAACTATGGCTACACCTTC	CASSPSLAKNYGYTF
TRBV28	TRBJ1-2	TRBD1	-	TGTGCCAGCAGTGCTGGGACAGCCTATGGCTACACCTTC	CASSAGTAYGYTF
TRBV19	TRBJ2-1	-	-	TGTGCCAGTAGTATAGGCGGAGGGGACCCCGGGTTCTTC	CASSIGGGDPGFF
TRBV7-2	TRBJ1-6	TRBD1	-	TGTGCCAGCAGCTTAGTGGGACAGGGGTATCCACCCCTCCACTTT	CASSLVGQGYPPLHF
TRBV5-6	TRBJ1-5	-	-	TGTGCCAGCAGCTTGGGAATCAGCAATCAGCCCCAGCATTTT	CASSLGISNQPQHF
TRBV3-1/TRBV3-2	TRBJ2-5	-	-	TGTGCCAGCAGCCAAGATAAGGGGTACCAAGAGACCCAGTACTTC	CASSQDKGYQETQYF
TRBV10-2	TRBJ1-1	-	once	TGCGCCAGCAGGTCGGGGGCTGAAGCTTTCTTT	CASRSGAEAFF
TRBV9	TRBJ2-4	-	-	TGTGCCAGCAGCGTAGGAGGTGGTAAAAACATTCAGTACTTC	CASSVGGGKNIQYF
TRBV19	TRBJ2-2	-	-	TGTGCCAGTAGACCTTCGCATGCCGGGGAGCTGTTTTTT	CASRPSHAGELFF
TRBV7-2	TRBJ2-1	-	-	TGTGCCAGCAGCTTAAGCGGTCAGTCCTACAATGAGCAGTTCTTC	CASSLSGQSYNEQFF
TRBV9	TRBJ1-1	-	-	TGTGCCAGCAGCCCAGGACCCCCAGGGGACACTGAAGCTTTCTTT	CASSPGPPGDTEAFF
TRBV11-3	TRBJ1-1	TRBD1	-	TGTGCCAGCAGCTTGGGACAGGGAAAGGACACTGAAGCTTTCTTT	CASSLGQGKDTEAFF
TRBV7-6	TRBJ2-1	TRBD2	-	TGTGCCAGCAGCTCGACTAGCGGGTTTCTCGGCAATGAGCAGTTCTTC	CASSSTSGFLGNEQFF
TRBV3-1/TRBV3-2	TRBJ2-7	-	-	TGTGCCAGCAGCCCCTTCCGGGGCACCTACGAGCAGTACTTC	CASSPFRGTYEQYF
TRBV27	TRBJ1-2	TRBD1	-	TGTGCCAGCAGCCGACAGGGGGCAAATGGCTACACCTTC	CASSRQGANGYTF
TRBV28	TRBJ1-2	-	-	TGTGCCAGCAGTTTGAACGGTAACTATGGCTACACCTTC	CASSLNGNYGYTF
TRBV29-1	TRBJ1-5	-	-	TGCAGCGTTGTGTTACAGAACCCTAATCAGCCCCAGCATTTT	CSVVLQNPNQPQHF
TRBV6-5	TRBJ1-6	-	-	TGTGCCAGCAGTCAGGGGATACTCTCACCCCTCCACTTT	CASSQGILSPLHF
TRBV6-5	TRBJ1-5	-	-	TGTGCCAGCATGACAGTTTATAGCAATCAGCCCCAGCATTTT	CASMTVYSNQPQHF
TRBV5-6	TRBJ2-7	-	-	TGTGCCAGCAGCATGGCGGGGACCCACGAGCAGTACTTC	CASSMAGTHEQYF
TRBV29-1	TRBJ1-1	-	-	TGCAGCGTTGAAGAACACAAGCCCATGAACACTGAAGCTTTCTTT	CSVEEHKPMNTEAFF
TRBV27	TRBJ2-3	-	once	TGTGCCAGCAGTTCAAGAACTAGCACAGATACGCAGTATTTT	CASSSRTSTDTQYF
TRBV21-1	TRBJ1-2	-	-	TGTGCCAGCACCGAGTGGGGGGTGGGCTATGGCTACACCTTC	CASTEWGVGYGYTF
TRBV4-1	TRBJ2-2	-	-	TGCGCCAGCAGCCAAAACGGGGACGCGAACACCGGGGAGCTGTTTTTT	CASSQNGDANTGELFF
TRBV11-2	TRBJ1-4	TRBD1	-	TGTGCCAGCAGCTTAGGGGACAGGGATAATGAAAAACTGTTTTTT	CASSLGDRDNEKLFF
TRBV18	TRBJ2-1	TRBD2	-	TGTGCCAGCTCACCACCCAGCGGGGGGTACGGTGAGCAGTTCTTC	CASSPPSGGYGEQFF
TRBV7-9	TRBJ1-5	TRBD1	once	TGTGCCAGCAGCTTCAACAGGGGTCAGCCCCAGCATTTT	CASSFNRGQPQHF
TRBV1	TRBJ1-2	-	-	TGCACCAGCAGCCACCCTAGACCCAGTCGGAGTGGCTACACCTTC	CTSSHPRPSRSGYTF
TRBV29-1	TRBJ1-2	-	-	TGCAGCGTTGAAGTTCCCGAGGGGAACTATGGCTACACCTTC	CSVEVPEGNYGYTF
TRBV14	TRBJ2-1	-	-	TGTGCCAGCAGCCAAGATGGCAGGGCGGCGCAGTTCTTC	CASSQDGRAAQFF
TRBV3-1/TRBV3-2	TRBJ2-3	TRBD2	once	TGTGCCAGCAGCCAAGTGGGCGGGGGGGCTTCAGATACGCAGTATTTT	CASSQVGGGASDTQYF
TRBV27	TRBJ2-1	-	-	TGTGCCAGCAGTTTGAGGACCGAAAACAATGAGCAGTTCTTC	CASSLRTENNEQFF
TRBV13	TRBJ2-3	-	-	TGTGCCAGCAGCTTCCCCGGCAGCACAGATACGCAGTATTTT	CASSFPGSTDTQYF
TRBV6-5	TRBJ1-6	-	-	TGTGCCAGCAGTTACTCGGCAAGGACGTTAAATTCACCCCTCCACTTT	CASSYSARTLNSPLHF
TRBV18	TRBJ2-1	-	-	TGTGCCAGCTCACCACTTGGGGCCAATGAGCAGTTCTTC	CASSPLGANEQFF
TRBV11-2	TRBJ1-2	-	-	TGTGCCAGCAGCTTAACTATCTCCATACTTGGGCTCTATGGCTACACCTTC	CASSLTISILGLYGYTF
TRBV7-9	TRBJ2-1	-	-	TGTGCCAGCAGCCAGATCTACAATGAGCAGTTCTTC	CASSQIYNEQFF
TRBV18	TRBJ1-6	-	-	TGTGCCAGCTCACCACCCTCCAGGGTGTGGAATTCACCCCTCCACTTT	CASSPPSRVWNSPLHF
TRBV3-1/TRBV3-2	TRBJ2-6	TRBD1	-	TGTGCCAGCAGCCCGCTGACAGGGTCAGGGGCCAACGTCCTGACTTTC	CASSPLTGSGANVLTF
TRBV4-1	TRBJ2-2	-	-	TGCGCCAGCAGCCAAGCGCCGGGACCCCGACCCCTCGGGGAGCTGTTTTTT	CASSQAPGPRPLGELFF
TRBV28	TRBJ2-3	TRBD2	-	TGTGCCAGCAGTTTCCCTTCTGCGGGGGTTAGCACAGATACGCAGTATTTT	CASSFPSAGVSTDTQYF
TRBV5-1	TRBJ1-6	TRBD1	-	TGCGCCAGCAGCAAGATACCCCGGGACAGGGACCATTCACCCCTCCACTTT	CASSKIPRDRDHSPLHF
TRBV7-2	TRBJ2-1	-	-	TGTGCCAGCAGCCTGGACCCTCAGGGCAATGAGCAGTTCTTC	CASSLDPQGNEQFF
TRBV13	TRBJ2-2	-	-	TGTGCCAGCAGCTCCGGCGAACCCAGGGGCGGCGGGGAGCTGTTTTTT	CASSSGEPRGGGELFF
TRBV20-1	TRBJ1-1	-	few	TGCAGTGCCTCGACACCCTCACAGGATTTCTTT	CSASTPSQDFF
TRBV27	TRBJ2-7	TRBD2	-	TGTGCCAGCAGTCTGGGACTAGCTTACGAGCAGTACTTC	CASSLGLAYEQYF
TRBV18	TRBJ2-5	-	-	TGTGCCAGCTCACCACCGTTGGGGGAGACCCAGTACTTC	CASSPPLGETQYF
TRBV20-1	TRBJ2-5	-	-	TGCAGTGCTAGTTCCAAAGTGGAGACCCAGTACTTC	CSASSKVETQYF